The 13 T cell receptor beta chains below were found in one sample sequenced in a study of CXCR3-negative and CXCR3-positive naive CD8 T cells. cDNA libraries for TRB were generated by 5' RACE incorporating UMI labels. TCRdb re-called the 5' RACE reads and shows each CDR3 protein once, DNA omitted. This table lists roughly 55,000 distinct CDR3 sequences. Findings of the study overall: The study found more hydrophobic TRB CDR3s in CXCR3-positive naive cells than in CXCR3-negative naive cells.

Their target antigens are unknown. Sequencing was performed on naive CXCR3+ CD8+ T cells from blood. As for subset: CD45RO-CCR7+CD27+CD95- naive CD8+ T cells expressing CXCR3 (TNR3+). All receptors come from a human donor in good health. Some clones in this sample may be carry-over from other donors' samples.

The rearrangement uses TRBV4-2 and TRBJ2-3; without DNA, the TCRdb call of TRBD1 cannot be checked. This CDR3 has 15 residues. CDR1 and CDR2 from the germline V gene are LGHNA and YNFKEQ. CDR3 loop: CASSQIAGATDTQYF.

The V call is TRBV29-1, the J call TRBJ2-7. Germline values: CDR1 SQVTM, CDR2 ANQGSEA. The CDR3 totals 13 residues. CDR3 amino acids: CSVVLRGSYEQYF.

The chain couples TRBV11-1 to TRBJ2-5; TCRdb designates TRBD1, a call that cannot be tested without DNA. CDR1 is SGHAT and CDR2 is FQDESV in the germline V gene (reference sequence). This CDR3 has 15 amino acids. This CDR3 is CASSFTGQGLETQYF. The whole variable domain, filled in from reference TRBV11-1 and TRBJ2-5, reads EAEVAQSPRYKITEKSQAVAFWCDPISGHATLYWYRQILGQGPELLVQFQDESVVDDSQLPKDRFSAERLKGVDSTLKIQPAELGDSAMYLCASSFTGQGLETQYFGPGTRLLVL.

This rearrangement joins TRBV28 to TRBJ2-2; checking the TCRdb D call of TRBD1 is not possible without DNA. The germline gives CDR1 MDHEN, CDR2 SYDVKM. The CDR3 spans 14 residues. The CDR3 protein is CASSFREYTGELFF.

The chain has TRBV21-1 and TRBJ2-1; TCRdb reports TRBD2, a call that lacks DNA to check it against. TRBV21-1 is flagged as a pseudogene. The CDR3 covers 17 residues. CDR3 amino acids: CASSKPRLAGDYNEQFF.

The chain is built from TRBV2 and TRBJ2-7; the TCRdb call, TRBD1, lacks DNA for checking. Germline V CDR1 and CDR2: SNHLY, FYNNEI. The CDR3 runs 13 residues. CDR3 sequence: CASNDREVYEQYF.

This chain uses TRBV7-8 with TRBJ1-5; TCRdb names TRBD1, which stays unverified in the absence of DNA. Germline lookup yields CDR1 SGHVS and CDR2 FQNEAQ. The CDR3 has 14 residues. CDR3 protein: CASSLVGDHQPQYF.

The chain has TRBV7-9 and TRBJ2-5. The CDR3 spans 14 residues. The germline V gene encodes CDR1 SEHNR and CDR2 FQNEAQ (reference sequence). CDR3 region: CASSLVTQQETQYF. The entire variable domain, with the rest obtained from reference TRBV7-9 and TRBJ2-5, is as follows: DTGVSQNPRHKITKRGQNVTFRCDPISEHNRLYWYRQTLGQGPEFLTYFQNEAQLEKSRLLSDRFSAERPKGSFSTLEIQRTEQGDSAMYLCASSLVTQQETQYFGPGTRLLVL.

The chain uses TRBV29-1 and TRBJ2-7; TCRdb selects TRBD1, and the lack of DNA leaves this call unchecked. The length of the CDR3 is 14 residues. CDR1 SQVTM and CDR2 ANQGSEA come from the germline V gene. The CDR3 sequence: CSVEIEGSSYEQYF.

The chain carries TRBV4-3 and TRBJ2-1; the TCRdb call, TRBD1, lacks DNA for checking. Germline CDR1 and CDR2: LGHNA and YSLEER. There are 14 residues in the CDR3. CDR3 sequence: CASSQVGVGDEQFF.

This chain connects TRBV7-6 to TRBJ1-1; the TCRdb D gene call, TRBD1, has no DNA to confirm it. CDR3 length: 15 residues. The germline V gene encodes CDR1 SGHVS and CDR2 FNYEAQ. The CDR3 protein is CASSPWDRVNTEAFF.

The rearrangement links TRBV20-1 to TRBJ2-1; TCRdb's D gene call, TRBD1, goes unchecked for lack of DNA. The CDR3 consists of 15 residues. Germline assignment: CDR1 DFQATT and CDR2 SNEGSKA (reference sequence). This CDR3 reads CSARTGESSYNEQFF.

CDR3 loop: CASSLQQGAIGNQPQHF. The chain recombines TRBV5-5 with TRBJ1-5; TCRdb lists TRBD1, though no DNA is available to test this call. CDR3 length: 17 residues. Germline CDR1 is SGHKS and CDR2 is YYEKEE (reference sequence).